Listed below are T cell receptor beta chains from one sample, sequenced in a study of post-analysis software for immune sequencing data. Via MiXCR, TCRdb re-called the PCR reads, giving one row per CDR3 protein. This repertoire shows approximately 660,000 distinct CDR3 sequences, 55% to 70% found once; its top ten account for approximately 10%. The specimen was blood. The receptors shown here come from a girl aged 2-10 years with multiple sclerosis. The CDR3 runs from the conserved cysteine through the conserved F or W. D genes are given only for firm matches. Clone sizes are given selectively: once, few, many, or a class where the clone is expanded.

CDR3nt	CDR3aa	abundance	d_gene	v_gene	j_gene
TGCAGTGCTAGTAATCCGCACCTAGCGGGAGTAGTAAATGAGCAGTTCTTC	CSASNPHLAGVVNEQFF	.	TRBD2	TRBV20-1	TRBJ2-1
TGTGCCAGCAGTGAAGATTCCAGGGTACGGCCCCAGCATTTT	CASSEDSRVRPQHF	.	.	TRBV2	TRBJ1-5
TGTGCTAGTGGAACCGAAGGGGGCTACGAGCAGTACTTC	CASGTEGGYEQYF	.	.	TRBV12-5	TRBJ2-7
TGCAGCGCTACCCAGACAGACGGTGGCTACACCTTC	CSATQTDGGYTF	.	.	TRBV29-1	TRBJ1-2
TGTGCCAGCAGCCCCCGGACAGGGTGGTACGAGCAGTACTTC	CASSPRTGWYEQYF	.	TRBD1	TRBV9	TRBJ2-7
TGCGCCAGCAGCCAAGATACAGGCGGGGGCTCCTACAATGAGCAGTTCTTC	CASSQDTGGGSYNEQFF	.	TRBD2	TRBV4-1	TRBJ2-1
TGTGCCAGCAGCCAAGGGGTCGGGGTTGAGCAGTTCTTC	CASSQGVGVEQFF	.	.	TRBV14	TRBJ2-1
TGTGCCAGCAGCTTAGGGCTAGCGGGCTATTACAATGAGCAGTTCTTC	CASSLGLAGYYNEQFF	.	TRBD2	TRBV11-2	TRBJ2-1
TGTGCCAGCAGTCTTAACAGGGGGTTTACCTACAATGAGCAGTTCTTC	CASSLNRGFTYNEQFF	once	TRBD1	TRBV12-3/TRBV12-4	TRBJ2-1
TGTGCCAGCAGGCCCGGCCTGAACTCCTACGAGCAGTACTTC	CASRPGLNSYEQYF	.	.	TRBV27	TRBJ2-7
TGTGCCAGCAGTGAAGGTGGGGGGGTCCGAGAGACCCAGTACTTC	CASSEGGGVRETQYF	.	TRBD2	TRBV2	TRBJ2-5
TGTGCCAGCAGTTACAGGGGGGGTTTGGAGACCCAGTACTTC	CASSYRGGLETQYF	.	.	TRBV12-3/TRBV12-4	TRBJ2-5
TGTGCCAGCAATGGATCCCCCCAGCGGGAGAGTTACAATGAGCAGTTCTTC	CASNGSPQRESYNEQFF	.	TRBD2	TRBV6-4	TRBJ2-1
TGTGCCAGCAGACGAGCGGGAGAGGTGTACGAGCAGTACTTC	CASRRAGEVYEQYF	.	TRBD2	TRBV6-5	TRBJ2-7
TGCGCCAGCACAACAGGGCCTTACAATGAGCAGTACTTC	CASTTGPYNEQYF	.	.	TRBV10-2	TRBJ2-7
TGTGCCATCAGTGGTTTCCGGGAGACCCAGTACTTC	CAISGFRETQYF	.	.	TRBV10-3	TRBJ2-5
TGTGCCAGCAGCAAGGGGGGACAGGGGCGAGGATATAATTCACCCCTCCACTTT	CASSKGGQGRGYNSPLHF	.	TRBD1	TRBV27	TRBJ1-6
TGTGCCACCAGCAGAGATCCCCCTAGCGGGGACACCGGGGAGCTGTTTTTT	CATSRDPPSGDTGELFF	once	TRBD2	TRBV15	TRBJ2-2
TGTGCCAGCAGTTCTTGGAGCCAAGAGACCCAGTACTTC	CASSSWSQETQYF	.	.	TRBV6-2/TRBV6-3	TRBJ2-5
TGTGCCAGCAGTTTTTTGGGGAGTCCAGGCCCTAGCACAGATACGCAGTATTTT	CASSFLGSPGPSTDTQYF	.	.	TRBV12-3/TRBV12-4	TRBJ2-3
TGTGCCAGCAGCACAGGGACAGGGCCTAGCACAGATACGCAGTATTTT	CASSTGTGPSTDTQYF	.	TRBD1	TRBV12-3/TRBV12-4	TRBJ2-3
TGTGCCAGCAGTCCGGGTACTGGGTACGGCGGGGAGCTGTTTTTT	CASSPGTGYGGELFF	.	.	TRBV6-1	TRBJ2-2
TGCGCCAGCAGCCAAGATGGGGGGGCCGAAGAGACCCAGTACTTC	CASSQDGGAEETQYF	once	.	TRBV4-3	TRBJ2-5
TGCAGTGCGCCAAAACGGGGGGGAGAGACCCAGTACTTC	CSAPKRGGETQYF	.	TRBD2	TRBV20-1	TRBJ2-5
TGCAGTGCTAGAGATTTGACAGACAACTTTGATACGCAGTATTTT	CSARDLTDNFDTQYF	.	.	TRBV20-1	TRBJ2-3
TGCGCCAGCAGCTTGGGGGGCTTAGGGTTTTCGGCACAAGAGACCCAGTACTTC	CASSLGGLGFSAQETQYF	.	.	TRBV5-1	TRBJ2-5
TGCACCAGCAGCCAAGACTCGGGGCCCCAAGAGACCCAGTACTTC	CTSSQDSGPQETQYF	few	.	TRBV4-3	TRBJ2-5
TGCGCCAGCAGCTATGACAGGGGATCCTTATACCAAGAGACCCAGTACTTC	CASSYDRGSLYQETQYF	.	TRBD1	TRBV4-3	TRBJ2-5
TGTGCCAGCAGCTTAGATTGGATTGATACTCCGGGCTACACCTTC	CASSLDWIDTPGYTF	.	.	TRBV11-3	TRBJ1-2
TGTGCCAGCAGTCACGCGACAGGGCAGGGGAGAGAAACGCAGTATTTT	CASSHATGQGRETQYF	few	TRBD1	TRBV12-3/TRBV12-4	TRBJ2-3
TGTGCCAGCAGCTCCCTCCGGACTAGCGGAATAGATACGCAGTATTTT	CASSSLRTSGIDTQYF	few	TRBD2	TRBV11-2	TRBJ2-3
TGTGCCACCAGCAGAGATCGAGGGTCAAACTATGGCTACACCTTC	CATSRDRGSNYGYTF	.	.	TRBV15	TRBJ1-2
TGCGCCAGCAGCCAAGAAACCAGGTACAATGAGCAGTTCTTC	CASSQETRYNEQFF	.	.	TRBV4-1	TRBJ2-1
TGTGCCAGCAGCCAACCGGACAGGGAGGGAAAAGAGACCCAGTACTTC	CASSQPDREGKETQYF	few	.	TRBV13	TRBJ2-5
TGCGCCAGCAGCTCACATAGCAGCCAGGCCAAAAACATTCAGTACTTC	CASSSHSSQAKNIQYF	.	.	TRBV5-1	TRBJ2-4
TGTGCCTGGAGTCCCCAGGCTAACTATGGCTACACCTTC	CAWSPQANYGYTF	.	.	TRBV30	TRBJ1-2
TGTGCCAGCAGTGCTCTAGGGGGAGAAGTCTATGGCTACACCTTC	CASSALGGEVYGYTF	.	.	TRBV25-1	TRBJ1-2
TGTGCCAGCAGCTTAGCGACGGCAGGGATCCACTTT	CASSLATAGIHF	once	.	TRBV7-9	TRBJ1-6
TGCAGCGTTAAGTCCTACAATGAGCAGTTCTTC	CSVKSYNEQFF	few	.	TRBV29-1	TRBJ2-1
TGCGCCAGCTGGGAAGAAGAGACCCAGTACTTC	CASWEEETQYF	.	.	TRBV5-1	TRBJ2-5
TGTGCCAGCAGCAAAGTTCAGGGAGTTGGGCTCTCGGGCGAGCAGTACTTC	CASSKVQGVGLSGEQYF	.	.	TRBV21-1	TRBJ2-7
TGCAGTGCTAGTGGGGCGACTAGCACAGATACGCAGTATTTT	CSASGATSTDTQYF	.	.	TRBV20-1	TRBJ2-3
TGTGCCATCATAGGACAGGGGGCAGATACGCAGTATTTT	CAIIGQGADTQYF	.	TRBD1	TRBV10-3	TRBJ2-3
TGCGCCAGCAGCCAAGACGCCGGGACGTACCAAGAGACCCAGTACTTC	CASSQDAGTYQETQYF	.	.	TRBV4-1	TRBJ2-5
TGCGCCAGCAGCTTAGACAGGGTAAACGAAAAACTGTTTTTT	CASSLDRVNEKLFF	few	TRBD1	TRBV5-1	TRBJ1-4
TGTGCCACCAGCAGAGTACGACGGGGGGGCCCAATGGAGCAGTTCTTC	CATSRVRRGGPMEQFF	.	TRBD2	TRBV15	TRBJ2-1
TGTGCCAGCAGCGTATCAGCGGGAGGTGGAGATACGCAGTATTTT	CASSVSAGGGDTQYF	.	TRBD2	TRBV9	TRBJ2-3
TGTGCCAGCAGCCAAGAAATGGCCTTATTAGGACCAGCCGCCAGCTATGGCTACACCTTC	CASSQEMALLGPAASYGYTF	few	.	TRBV4-2	TRBJ1-2
TGTGCCAGCAACCCCCGGACATACTCCTACGAGCAGTACTTC	CASNPRTYSYEQYF	once	.	TRBV6-2/TRBV6-3	TRBJ2-7
TGTGCCAGCTCACCACCAGTGGGGACTAATGAAAAACTGTTTTTT	CASSPPVGTNEKLFF	few	.	TRBV18	TRBJ1-4
TGTGCCAGCAGTGGACAGGGGGGAGAGCAGTACTTC	CASSGQGGEQYF	.	TRBD1	TRBV27	TRBJ2-4
TGCAGTGCAGAGACATTGGGGTATGGCTACACCTTC	CSAETLGYGYTF	.	.	TRBV20-1	TRBJ1-2
TGCAGCGTGTCCGGAGGGGGCAACGACGAGCAGTACTTC	CSVSGGGNDEQYF	.	.	TRBV29-1	TRBJ2-7
TGCGCCAGCAGCGGCTCCGGGACCAGACGAGGGGAGCCGTTTTTT	CASSGSGTRRGEPFF	.	.	TRBV5-1	TRBJ2-2